This T cell receptor beta chain was captured by sequencing in a study of shared clonotypes between healthy human individuals. As for this clone: Its antigen remains unidentified.

Adult Caucasians living in Nashville, Tennessee made up all of the donors. Per germline, CDR1 SNHLY and CDR2 FYNNEI. The CDR3 covers 15 residues. With V trimmed by 6 bases and J by 10 bases, 14 bases remained unmatched. TCRdb keeps only in-frame clones here, not all; method: immunoSEQ multiplex PCR. The repertoire holds about 460,000 clones, approximately 80% seen once, with 12% in the top ten. Study results and caveats: Blood was the sole source, and tissue repertoires probably differ.

This clonotype originated in a woman aged 40 to 55 in good health. Some clones in this sample may be carry-over from other donors' samples. The rearrangement joins TRBV2 to TRBJ2-7; TRBD1 aligns across 11 bases. The material sequenced was PBMCs. The CDR3 is CASRPRTGGGSGQYF. For the CDR3, the DNA is TGTGCCAGCAGACCTAGGACAGGGGGCGGGAGTGGACAGTACTTC.